The following is a T cell receptor beta chain sequence with its context. The antigen is unknown. PCR amplification relied on 60 Vbeta primers (plus 13 Jbeta primers). This table comes from immunoSEQ multiplex PCR, and its TCRdb copy is limited to in-frame clones, with some not included. The sample contains 110,000 to 150,000 clones, about 84% of which appear only once. Nominally healthy donors were sampled, though unrecorded immune exposures were likely. The data originate from a study of cytomegalovirus exposure and HLA in healthy donors. The wider study: An early release of data contained 80 million to 85 million unique TCRs, which came from HLA-typed donors.

Study results and limitations: Whilst most TCR sequences proved rare, a subset of public TCRs occurred across many donors.

The sequence was obtained from a woman between 18 and 29 years old in good health and CMV-seropositive. Material: PBMCs.

As DNA, the CDR3 is TGTGCCAGCAGCGCAGGCAGGGTGGGGAACACCGGGGAGCTGTTTTTT. This encodes CASSAGRVGNTGELFF. The chain carries TRBV5-6 and TRBJ2-2, with D perhaps TRBD1 (5 bases). Per germline, CDR1 SGHDT and CDR2 YYEEEE. Trimming took 4 bases from V and 1 from J, leaving 14 bases between them. The CDR3 sequence is 16 residues long.